A single sample is the source of the 10 T cell receptor beta chains below, sequenced in a study of control samples from healthy donors and cancer patients (dated by TCRdb to 2019 to 2021). Library creation used the immunoSEQ multiplex PCR assay. TCRdb mirrors the immuneACCESS table, restricted to in-frame sequences. Some clones are absent from its copies; in checked studies, under half trace to an unresolved V gene, and the reason for the others is unknown. The sample contains approximately 89,000 clones, under 90% of them found a single time. The ten largest clonotypes hold 2% to 2.5% of the sample. The sequencing sample was made of blood. Receptors originate from a woman between 35 and 50 years old in good health.

The CDR3 reads CASSLSEGGAFF. CDR3 DNA: TGCGCCAGCAGCTTGAGTGAGGGGGGAGCTTTCTTT. The chain has TRBV5-1 and TRBJ1-1; D is perhaps TRBD1 (6 bases). This CDR3 contains 12 residues. V was pared by 1 base and J by 10 bases, with 11 bases between. Germline assignment: CDR1 SGHRS and CDR2 YFSETQ.

The table lists this clone with a count of one. The J gene is TRBJ2-7, the V gene TRBV3-1 (or the pseudogene TRBV3-2), with 8 bases fitting TRBD1. The J segment lost 2 bases and the V segment lost 0 bases, leaving 3 bases of the junction unmatched. Looked up from germline, CDR1 is LGHDT and CDR2 is YNNKEL (reference sequence). CDR3 length: 15 residues. CDR3 region: CASSQDLQGAYEQYF. The CDR3 DNA sequence: TGTGCCAGCAGCCAAGATCTACAGGGGGCCTACGAGCAGTACTTC.

The chain links TRBV7-2 to TRBJ1-1, with TRBD1 matching 7 bases. After removal of 4 bases from V and 4 bases from J, the junction contained 3 bases not matched to a gene. CDR3 length: 13 residues. In germline, CDR1 is SGHTA, CDR2 FQGNSA. The CDR3 loop is CASSWKGATEAFF. The CDR3 bases are TGTGCCAGCAGCTGGAAGGGGGCCACTGAAGCTTTCTTT.

The chain has TRBV24-1 and TRBJ1-5, with 9 bases lining up with TRBD1. The CDR3 consists of 16 residues. Trimming at V came to 3 bases and at J to 1 base, leaving 3 bases not matched to a gene. Germline CDR1 and CDR2: KGHDR and SFDVKD. The CDR3 sequence: CATSDGTGRSNQPQHF. The CDR3 nucleotides read TGTGCCACCAGTGATGGGACAGGGCGAAGCAATCAGCCCCAGCATTTT.

The gene calls are TRBV30 and TRBJ1-2; D may be TRBD1 (6 bases). This CDR3 spans 13 amino acids. V lost 7 bases and J lost 2, with 14 bases in between. The germline CDR1 and CDR2 sequences are GTSNPN and SVGIG (reference sequence). This chain's CDR3 is CASSTGLNYGYTF. The CDR3 DNA reads TGTGCCTCTTCGACAGGACTGAACTATGGCTACACCTTC.

The genes are TRBV10-3 and TRBJ2-5, with 8 nucleotides matching TRBD1. Germline CDR1 and CDR2: ENHRY and SYGVKD. V shed 5 bases, J shed 5 bases, and the junction held 4 bases outside the gene matches. This CDR3 is built from 13 residues. The CDR3 sequence: CAISPRGRETQYF. The CDR3, as DNA: TGTGCCATCAGTCCCAGGGGGCGGGAGACCCAGTACTTC.

The rearrangement uses TRBV25-1 and TRBJ1-1; tentatively, D is TRBD1 (5 bases). The CDR3 runs to 15 residues. Germline V gives CDR1 MGHDK, CDR2 SYGVNS. V dropped 8 bases and J dropped 3 bases, with 19 bases sitting between them. CDR3 region: CASRTDTNGDTEAFF. As DNA, the CDR3 is TGTGCCAGCCGAACGGACACGAACGGCGACACTGAAGCTTTCTTT.

The rearrangement joins TRBV28 to TRBJ1-2; no definite D call. The CDR3 consists of 12 residues. CDR1 is MDHEN, CDR2 SYDVKM, per germline. Trimming shortened V by 3 bases and J by 4 bases, and 6 bases separated the two germline ends. The CDR3 region is CASSLARYGYTF. The CDR3 coding sequence is TGTGCCAGCAGTTTGGCCCGCTATGGCTACACCTTC.

This chain links TRBV5-1 with TRBJ1-2, with a weak D call TRBD1 (5 bases). The germline CDR1 and CDR2 sequences are SGHRS and YFSETQ. This CDR3 spans 15 amino acids. V lost 1 base and J 1 base, leaving 11 bases between the germline ends. The CDR3 DNA reads TGCGCCAGCAGCTTGCTCGGGGGGAATAACTATGGCTACACCTTC. Its protein is CASSLLGGNNYGYTF. The full variable domain, with the rest looked up from reference TRBV5-1 and TRBJ1-2, is KAGVTQTPRYLIKTRGQQVTLSCSPISGHRSVSWYQQTPGQGLQFLFEYFSETQRNKGNFPGRFSGRQFSNSRSEMNVSTLELGDSALYLCASSLLGGNNYGYTFGSGTRLTVV.

This chain connects TRBV19 to TRBJ1-2; the D is unclear. CDR1 and CDR2 (germline): LNHDA, SQIVND (reference sequence). Trimming pared 5 bases from V and 4 bases from J, leaving 14 bases between. CDR3 length: 14 amino acids. CDR3 amino acids: CASSLGSRTYGYTF. The CDR3 DNA sequence: TGTGCCAGTAGTTTGGGGAGTCGGACCTATGGCTACACCTTC.